These 14 T cell receptor beta chains came from one sample sequenced in a study of cytomegalovirus exposure and HLA in healthy donors. Primers for the PCR totalled 60 Vbeta and 13 Jbeta. Measured with immunoSEQ multiplex PCR; TCRdb has only the in-frame clones, and not every one. The repertoire holds about 130,000 clones, with 60% to 80% as singletons. Sequenced input: PBMCs. The receptors were sampled from a male donor in good health and CMV-seronegative.

This clone was seen just once. Since no conserved phenylalanine or tryptophan closes the CDR3, a read error is the likely cause. The rearrangement links TRBV13 to TRBJ1-2; the match to TRBD1 covers 9 bases. Germline CDR1 PRHDT, CDR2 FYEKMQ (reference sequence). V gave up 5 bases and J gave up 3 bases; unmatched junction bases: 4. The CDR3 has 14 residues. CDR3 amino acids: CASSLRDRDYGYTL. For the CDR3, the DNA is TGTGCCAGCAGCCTCCGGGACAGGGACTATGGCTACACCCTC.

J is TRBJ2-3 and V is TRBV11-3, with D tentatively TRBD1 (7 bases). The CDR3 consists of 11 residues. V was trimmed by 5 bases and J by 15 bases, leaving 15 bases between them. Looked up from germline, CDR1 is SGHNT and CDR2 is YENEEA. CDR3 nucleotide sequence: TGTGCCAGCAGCCGCGGGACAGTTCGATATTTT. This encodes CASSRGTVRYF.

The chain combines TRBV13 with TRBJ2-3; D possibly corresponds to TRBD2 (6 bases). CDR1 is PRHDT, CDR2 FYEKMQ, per germline (reference sequence). V dropped 4 bases and J dropped 0 bases, with 11 bases sitting between them. The CDR3 covers 15 residues. This CDR3 reads CASSSRGTSTDTQYF. DNA for the CDR3: TGTGCCAGCAGCTCCCGCGGGACTAGCACAGATACGCAGTATTTT.

This clone was seen more than once but under ten times. The chain employs TRBV4-3 and TRBJ2-3; no clear D gene. The CDR3 spans 13 residues. The germline gives CDR1 LGHNA, CDR2 YSLEER. Between the trimmed V and J ends, which lost 0 bases and 9 bases, there was a span of 10 bases. The CDR3 DNA reads TGCGCCAGCAGCCAAGATCGGGTTCAAACGCAGTATTTT. It codes for CASSQDRVQTQYF.

The genes are TRBV5-1 and TRBJ2-5, with D possibly matching TRBD2 (7 bases). The CDR3 runs 14 residues. The V end lost 0 bases, the J end lost 4 bases, and 10 bases lay between the germline ends. Per the germline V gene, CDR1 is SGHRS and CDR2 is YFSETQ. CDR3 coding DNA: TGCGCCAGCAGCTTGGAAGGGGGGGGAGAGACCCAGTACTTC. The encoded protein is CASSLEGGGETQYF.

The chain couples TRBV7-3 to TRBJ2-7, with D possibly being TRBD1 (5 bases). Germline-derived CDR1 and CDR2 are SGHTA and FQGTGA. There are 13 residues in the CDR3. The V and J ends lost 1 base and 4 bases respectively, with 8 bases between them. The CDR3, as DNA: TGTGCCAGCAGCTTAAATCAGGGATACGAGCAGTACTTC. The encoded protein is CASSLNQGYEQYF.

This clone has only a few counts. The V gene is TRBV10-1, the J gene TRBJ2-1; 12 nucleotides align to TRBD2. The CDR3 is 13 amino acids. Germline lookup yields CDR1 WNHNN and CDR2 SYGVQD (reference sequence). The trim removed 4 bases at V and 11 bases at J, leaving 3 bases unmatched. Here the CDR3 reads CASSVLAGGKQFF. For the CDR3, the DNA is TGCGCCAGCAGTGTACTAGCGGGGGGTAAGCAGTTCTTC.

V is TRBV12-5 and J is TRBJ1-1; D unclear. CDR3 length: 15 residues. V was cut by 1 base and J by 3 bases, with 12 bases left in between. Germline-derived CDR1 and CDR2 are LGHNT and FRNRAP. The chain's CDR3 is CASGLGAGLYTEAFF. The CDR3 DNA sequence: TGTGCTAGTGGTTTGGGCGCCGGGTTGTACACTGAAGCTTTCTTT.

The V call is TRBV7-9, the J call TRBJ1-1; 9 bases match TRBD1. V was clipped by 3 bases and J by 2 bases; unmatched bases: 4. The CDR3 extends over 15 amino acids. Germline CDR1 SEHNR, CDR2 FQNEAQ (reference sequence). CDR3 region: CASSFLTGGNTEAFF. CDR3 sequence (DNA): TGTGCCAGCAGCTTCCTTACAGGGGGCAACACTGAAGCTTTCTTT.

The chain couples TRBV2 to TRBJ2-5; a possible D gene is TRBD1 (6 bases). The germline V gene encodes CDR1 SNHLY and CDR2 FYNNEI. The CDR3 is 13 amino acids. V was cut by 4 bases and J by 2 bases, with 8 bases left in between. The CDR3 region is CASSVDRQETQYF. The CDR3 DNA reads TGTGCCAGCAGTGTGGACAGACAAGAGACCCAGTACTTC.

The chain employs TRBV14 and TRBJ2-7; the match to TRBD1 covers 10 bases. The CDR3 is 16 residues long. V lost 1 base, J lost 3 bases, and 6 bases stayed unmatched. CDR1 and CDR2 from the germline V gene are SGHDN and FVKESK. The CDR3 DNA sequence: TGTGCCAGCAGCCAAGGGAGCGGGACAGGGGACTACGAGCAGTACTTC. Residues: CASSQGSGTGDYEQYF. The full variable domain, rest sourced from reference TRBV14 and TRBJ2-7, is EAGVTQFPSHSVIEKGQTVTLRCDPISGHDNLYWYRRVMGKEIKFLLHFVKESKQDESGMPNNRFLAERTGGTYSTLKVQPAELEDSGVYFCASSQGSGTGDYEQYFGPGTRLTVT.

This clone was counted between two and nine times. This rearrangement joins TRBV5-6 to TRBJ1-6; D remains unclear. The CDR3 totals 15 residues. Germline V gives CDR1 SGHDT, CDR2 YYEEEE. Between the trimmed V and J ends, which lost 0 bases and 9 bases, there was a span of 13 bases. The CDR3 region is CASSLGWQEVSPLHF. In DNA, the CDR3 is TGTGCCAGCAGCTTGGGCTGGCAGGAGGTTTCACCCCTCCACTTT.

The chain is built from TRBV4-2 and TRBJ2-2; 8 nucleotides agree with TRBD2. Germline loops: CDR1 LGHNA, CDR2 YNFKEQ. The junction had 5 bases not matched to a gene; V was cut back by 0 bases and J by 5 bases. The CDR3 sequence is 16 residues long. CDR3 DNA: TGTGCCAGCAGCCAAGATCCAGCGGGGGAAACCGGGGAGCTGTTTTTT. It encodes CASSQDPAGETGELFF.

The V call is TRBV30, the J call TRBJ1-3, with TRBD1 as a possible D gene (5 bases). Germline V gene lookup returns CDR1 GTSNPN and CDR2 SVGIG (reference sequence). The CDR3 loop spans 14 amino acids. Deletions cut 3 bases from V and 0 bases from J, with 9 bases between. The CDR3 sequence: CAWRQTASGNTIYF. The CDR3 bases are TGTGCCTGGAGACAGACAGCCTCTGGAAACACCATATATTTT.